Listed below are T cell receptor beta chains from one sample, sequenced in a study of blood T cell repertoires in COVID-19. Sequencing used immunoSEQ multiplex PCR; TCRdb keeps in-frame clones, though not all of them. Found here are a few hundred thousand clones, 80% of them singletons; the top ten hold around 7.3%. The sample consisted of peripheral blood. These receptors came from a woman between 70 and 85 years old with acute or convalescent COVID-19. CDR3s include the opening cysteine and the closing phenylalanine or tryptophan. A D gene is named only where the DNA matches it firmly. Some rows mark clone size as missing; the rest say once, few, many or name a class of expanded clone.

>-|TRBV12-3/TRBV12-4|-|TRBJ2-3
CASSPRDTQYF
TGTGCCAGCAGTCCGAGGGATACGCAGTATTTT
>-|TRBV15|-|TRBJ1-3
CATSRRGSSGNTIYF
TGTGCCACCAGCCGCAGGGGAAGCTCTGGAAACACCATATATTTT
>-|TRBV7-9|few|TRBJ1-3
CASSFDTGSGNTIYF
TGTGCCAGCAGCTTCGACACGGGGTCTGGAAACACCATATATTTT
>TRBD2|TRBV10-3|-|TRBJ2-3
CAISGGLAGGSTDTQYF
TGTGCCATCAGTGGGGGACTAGCGGGGGGCAGCACAGATACGCAGTATTTT
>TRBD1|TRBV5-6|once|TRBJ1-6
CASSLGTGIYNSPLHF
TGTGCCAGCAGCTTGGGGACAGGGATCTATAATTCACCCCTCCACTTT
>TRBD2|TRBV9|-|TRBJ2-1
CASSPGLAGGGYNEQFF
TGTGCCAGCAGCCCCGGACTAGCGGGGGGAGGCTACAATGAGCAGTTCTTC
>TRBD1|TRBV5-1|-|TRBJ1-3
CASSLAGQAGNTIYF
TGCGCCAGCAGCTTGGCCGGACAGGCTGGAAACACCATATATTTT
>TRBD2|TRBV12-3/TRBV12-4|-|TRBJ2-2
CVVRGGTGELFF
TGTGTGGTCCGGGGGGGGACCGGGGAGCTGTTTTTT
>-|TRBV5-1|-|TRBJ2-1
CASGLQTGNNEQFF
TGCGCCAGCGGCCTCCAGACAGGTAACAATGAGCAGTTCTTC
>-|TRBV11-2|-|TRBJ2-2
CASGPGGTGELFF
TGTGCCAGCGGCCCAGGTGGGACCGGGGAGCTGTTTTTT
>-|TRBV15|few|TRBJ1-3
CATSNEGTSGNTIYF
TGTGCCACCAGCAATGAGGGAACCTCTGGAAACACCATATATTTT
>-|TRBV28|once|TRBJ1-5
CASSFRDTNQPQHF
TGTGCCAGCAGTTTCAGGGACACCAATCAGCCCCAGCATTTT
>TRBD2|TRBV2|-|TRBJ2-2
CASSERGGEGTGELFF
TGTGCCAGCAGTGAACGCGGGGGGGAAGGCACCGGGGAGCTGTTTTTT
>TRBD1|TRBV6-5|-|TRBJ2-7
CASSYAMTGSYEQYF
TGTGCCAGCAGTTACGCAATGACAGGGAGCTACGAGCAGTACTTC
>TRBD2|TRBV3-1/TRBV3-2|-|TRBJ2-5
CASSTSSGAGGSTQYF
TGTGCCAGCAGCACCTCCTCAGGAGCGGGGGGCTCTACCCAGTACTTC
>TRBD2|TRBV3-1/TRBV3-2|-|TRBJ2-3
CASSRIAGVSTDTQYF
TGTGCCAGCAGCCGGATAGCGGGGGTTAGCACAGATACGCAGTATTTT
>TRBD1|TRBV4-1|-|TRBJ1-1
CASSQGTGSTEAFF
TGCGCCAGCAGCCAAGGGACAGGGAGTACTGAAGCTTTCTTT